The 15 T cell receptor beta chains below come from one sample, sequenced in a study of cytomegalovirus exposure and HLA in healthy donors. PCR was performed using 60 Vbeta and 13 Jbeta primers. The table came from immunoSEQ multiplex PCR; TCRdb's copy has only in-frame clones and leaves some out. In the table there are 190,000 or so clones, about 76% of which are singletons. Specimen: PBMCs. These receptors were obtained from a male donor in good health and CMV-seropositive.

The chain uses TRBV7-6 and TRBJ2-1; 8 bases align to TRBD2. The ends lost 5 bases at V and 0 bases at J; junction bases unmatched: 6. The CDR3 extends over 16 amino acids. Per germline, CDR1 SGHVS and CDR2 FNYEAQ. This CDR3 reads CASSEIAGSSYNEQFF. CDR3 DNA: TGTGCCAGCAGCGAAATAGCGGGGAGCTCCTACAATGAGCAGTTCTTC.

V and J are TRBV19 and TRBJ2-3; 7 nucleotides line up with TRBD1. The CDR3 runs to 16 residues. The V segment lost 0 bases and the J segment 1 base; nucleotides outside the gene matches: 4. CDR1 is LNHDA, CDR2 SQIVND, per germline (reference sequence). CDR3 region: CASSIDRDRRTDTQYF. In DNA, the CDR3 is TGTGCCAGTAGTATAGATCGGGACAGACGCACAGATACGCAGTATTTT.

V gene TRBV12-5 combines with J gene TRBJ2-2, with a possible D match to TRBD2 (5 bases). The CDR3 sequence is 12 residues long. The germline gives CDR1 LGHNT, CDR2 FRNRAP. With 6 bases removed from V and 9 bases from J, the gap between germline ends came to 11 bases. The CDR3 sequence: CASGLPGRELFF. The CDR3 region has the DNA TGTGCTAGTGGCCTCCCCGGGAGGGAGCTGTTTTTT.

V is TRBV7-3 and J is TRBJ2-2; TRBD1 is a possible D gene (5 bases). The CDR3 has 14 amino acids. From germline, CDR1 is SGHTA and CDR2 FQGTGA. Trimming removed 5 bases from V and 1 base from J, with 8 bases in between. The DNA of the CDR3 is TGTGCCAGCAGCGTCGGACAGAACACCGGGGAGCTGTTTTTT. It is translated as CASSVGQNTGELFF.

The V call is TRBV4-1, the J call TRBJ2-1, with 7 bases that match TRBD2. The ends lost 1 base at V and 9 bases at J; junction bases unmatched: 9. This CDR3 contains 15 residues. CDR1 and CDR2 (germline): MGHRA, YSYEKL. The CDR3 spells CASSQVGGRVREQFF. The CDR3, as DNA: TGCGCCAGCAGCCAAGTAGGAGGGAGGGTTCGTGAGCAGTTCTTC.

This clone is a singleton in its sample. Relative to the germline gene, one junction end is altered; a read error may explain this. The rearrangement uses TRBV6-5 and TRBJ1-1, with D possibly TRBD1 on 5 matching bases. Germline V CDR1 and CDR2: MNHEY, SVGAGI. CDR3 size: 8 residues. The CDR3 bases are TGTGCCAGGCTGGGGGGAATCTTT. Its translation is CARLGGIF.

The chain has TRBV7-2 and TRBJ1-4; D remains ambiguous. The CDR3 is made up of 13 amino acids. Trimming removed 5 bases from V and 5 bases from J, with 9 bases in between. Germline V gene sequence: CDR1 SGHTA, CDR2 FQGNSA. The CDR3 reads CASSPTRNEKLFF. The CDR3 DNA follows: TGTGCCAGCAGCCCTACCCGAAATGAAAAACTGTTTTTT. Drawing the rest from reference TRBV7-2 and TRBJ1-4, the complete variable domain is GAGVSQSPSNKVTEKGKDVELRCDPISGHTALYWYRQSLGQGLEFLIYFQGNSAPDKSGLPSDRFSAERTGGSVSTLTIQRTQQEDSAVYLCASSPTRNEKLFFGSGTQLSVL.

V is TRBV19 and J is TRBJ2-6, with 7 nucleotides matching TRBD2. The CDR3 extends over 16 amino acids. V lost 10 bases and J lost 2; bases outside the gene matches: 11. The germline gives CDR1 LNHDA, CDR2 SQIVND (reference sequence). The DNA for the CDR3 is TGTGCCACCATGGGGGGGTCGCGGGCTGGGGCCAACGTCCTGACTTTC. This codes for CATMGGSRAGANVLTF.

The chain employs TRBV9 and TRBJ1-4; TRBD1 might be the D (5 bases). V lost 5 bases and J lost 3, with 14 bases in between. Germline CDR1 SGDLS, CDR2 YYNGEE. The length of the CDR3 is 15 residues. CDR3 coding DNA: TGTGCCAGCAGTAGAGTAGGGGCGCCTAATGAAAAACTGTTTTTT. Its translation is CASSRVGAPNEKLFF. Drawing the rest from reference TRBV9 and TRBJ1-4, the complete variable domain is DSGVTQTPKHLITATGQRVTLRCSPRSGDLSVYWYQQSLDQGLQFLIQYYNGEERAKGNILERFSAQQFPDLHSELNLSSLELGDSALYFCASSRVGAPNEKLFFGSGTQLSVL.

The CDR3 DNA is TGTGCCACCAGCAGGGGGGCTAGCGGGAGGACAGATACGCAGTATTTT. It encodes CATSRGASGRTDTQYF. This chain joins TRBV15 and TRBJ2-3; 11 positions agree with TRBD2. V trimming: 3 bases; J trimming: 3 bases; junction bases outside the gene matches: 5. CDR3 size: 16 residues. Germline-derived CDR1 and CDR2 are LNHNV and YYDKDF (reference sequence). Supplemented by reference TRBV15 and TRBJ2-3, the full variable domain reads DAMVIQNPRYQVTQFGKPVTLSCSQTLNHNVMYWYQQKSSQAPKLLFHYYDKDFNNEADTPDNFQSRRPNTSFCFLDIRSPGLGDTAMYLCATSRGASGRTDTQYFGPGTRLTVL.

The rearrangement links TRBV28 to TRBJ2-7; maybe TRBD2 (7 bases). The CDR3 contains 15 residues. V was cut by 10 bases and J by 2 bases, with 21 bases left in between. The germline V gene encodes CDR1 MDHEN and CDR2 SYDVKM. The CDR3, as DNA: TGTGCCATCACGGGGGCTAGCGGATTGACCTACGAGCAGTACTTC. Translated: CAITGASGLTYEQYF. Supplemented by reference TRBV28 and TRBJ2-7, the full variable domain reads DVKVTQSSRYLVKRTGEKVFLECVQDMDHENMFWYRQDPGLGLRLIYFSYDVKMKEKGDIPEGYSVSREKKERFSLILESASTNQTSMYLCAITGASGLTYEQYFGPGTRLTVT.

The CDR3 nucleotides read TGCGCCAGCAGCTTGGGTTGGGTCGGGGGGCGCGAGGATCAGCCCCAGCATTTT. Protein product: CASSLGWVGGREDQPQHF. The V gene is TRBV5-1, the J gene TRBJ1-5, with D tentatively TRBD1 (6 bases). The CDR3 contains 18 residues. With 0 bases removed from V and 5 bases from J, the gap between germline ends came to 21 bases. CDR1 and CDR2 (germline): SGHRS, YFSETQ.

About this clone itself: The junction and the germline gene differ at one end; a read error may be behind it. V gene TRBV7-7 combines with J gene TRBJ1-4; D remains ambiguous. The CDR3 sequence is 15 residues long. Per germline, CDR1 SSHAT and CDR2 FNYEAQ (reference sequence). DNA of the CDR3: TGTGCTAGCAGCCCTGGGCAGTCTAATAATGAAAAACTGTTTTTT. This encodes CASSPGQSNNEKLFF. The full variable domain, in which reference TRBV7-7 and TRBJ1-4 provide the parts outside the CDR3, is GAGVSQSPRYKVTKRGQDVTLRCDPISSHATLYWYQQALGQGPEFLTYFNYEAQPDKSGLPSDRFSAERPEGSISTLTIQRTEQRDSAMYRCASSPGQSNNEKLFFGSGTQLSVL.

The chain employs TRBV6-5 and TRBJ2-2, with TRBD1 as a possible D gene (5 bases). Looked up from germline, CDR1 is MNHEY and CDR2 is SVGAGI. This CDR3 spans 14 amino acids. V lost 5 bases and J lost 4, with 11 bases in between. This chain's CDR3 is CASSPYQGTGELFF. DNA for the CDR3: TGTGCCAGCAGTCCCTATCAGGGCACCGGGGAGCTGTTTTTT.

This sequence joins TRBV7-7 and TRBJ2-2, with TRBD1 matching over 10 bases. The CDR3 runs 16 residues. V lost 1 base and J lost 5; bases outside the gene matches: 4. Germline V CDR1 and CDR2: SSHAT, FNYEAQ (reference sequence). The CDR3, as DNA: TGTGCCAGCAGCTTAGTCCCGGACAGGGGGACCGGGGAGCTGTTTTTT. This translates into CASSLVPDRGTGELFF.